This note documents a single TCR beta chain sequence. TCRdb's table, derived via immunoSEQ multiplex PCR, lists solely in-frame clones and lacks some. The sample records more than 85,000 clones, roughly 93% being singletons. The data stem from a study of T cell changes during pregnancy in multiple sclerosis. This CDR3 contains 17 residues. The sample was peripheral blood, taken before pregnancy. This clonotype was obtained from a female donor with multiple sclerosis, enrolled in a pregnancy study. The chain recombines TRBV12-2 with TRBJ1-1. TRBV12-2 is classified as a pseudogene. The CDR3 region has the DNA TGTGCAAGAGAGTGCCGGCAGGAGAGGGGAGGAAACACTGAAGCTTTCTTT. Its translation is CARECRQERGGNTEAFF.